One and the same sample provided the 20 T cell receptor beta chains below, sequenced in a study of CD8+ T cells in alopecia areata (dated by TCRdb to the late 2010s). According to the study, the label for this sample's treatment or condition signals: oral pan-JAK inhibitor, 5-10 mg twice daily. The library was obtained by the immunoSEQ multiplex PCR assay. RNA was extracted from all samples and reverse transcribed into cDNA, which served as template for TCR sequencing. As stored in TCRdb, this immuneACCESS dataset retains in-frame rearrangements with V and J assigned. A fraction of the clones does not appear; measured against another copy, unresolved V genes explain less than half of the discrepancy, and the remainder lacks a known reason. The sample table contains about 210,000 clones; only one count was recorded for approximately 45% of them. The ten largest clonotypes hold about 2.6% of the sample.

Sample: CD4+ T cells sorted from blood, taken at approximately week 36, from a patient treated with tofacitinib. All receptors come from a human donor with alopecia areata.

V gene TRBV5-1 combines with J gene TRBJ1-1; TRBD1 agrees at 8 bases. Germline CDR1 and CDR2: SGHRS and YFSETQ. V lost 0 bases to trimming and J lost 1 base; unmatched junction nucleotides: 5. CDR3 length: 16 amino acids. The CDR3 reads CASSLGQGSRNTEAFF. The CDR3 DNA reads as TGCGCCAGCAGCTTGGGACAGGGGAGTAGGAACACTGAAGCTTTCTTT.

The chain uses TRBV5-4 and TRBJ2-3, with a possible D match to TRBD1 (6 bases). Trimming stripped 2 bases from V and 4 bases from J, with 11 bases between. The V gene's germline CDR1 is SGHNT and CDR2 YYREEE (reference sequence). CDR3 length: 14 residues. As DNA, the CDR3 is TGTGCCAGCAGCTTACAGGGCCAGTCAGATACGCAGTATTTT. Amino acids: CASSLQGQSDTQYF.

This rearrangement joins TRBV5-1 to TRBJ2-1; a possible D gene is TRBD1 (6 bases). The CDR3 runs 17 residues. The germline CDR1 and CDR2 sequences are SGHRS and YFSETQ. Trimming took off 1 base at V and 3 bases at J, with 17 bases between the two ends. The CDR3, as DNA: TGCGCCAGCAGCTTGAGTGTTCAGGGGCGTCGCTACAATGAGCAGTTCTTC. Encoded protein: CASSLSVQGRRYNEQFF.

V gene TRBV9 combines with J gene TRBJ1-1, with unresolved D. Trimming removed 6 bases from V and 0 bases from J, with 15 bases in between. This CDR3 has 15 amino acids. Germline V gives CDR1 SGDLS, CDR2 YYNGEE. The CDR3 DNA follows: TGTGCCAGCACCAGATATGGGGAGGTGAACACTGAAGCTTTCTTT. It translates to CASTRYGEVNTEAFF. The entire variable domain, with the rest obtained from reference TRBV9 and TRBJ1-1, is as follows: DSGVTQTPKHLITATGQRVTLRCSPRSGDLSVYWYQQSLDQGLQFLIQYYNGEERAKGNILERFSAQQFPDLHSELNLSSLELGDSALYFCASTRYGEVNTEAFFGQGTRLTVV.

This clone was observed a handful of times. The V call is TRBV7-3, the J call TRBJ2-1, with D perhaps assigned TRBD1 or TRBD2 (6 bases each). V was clipped by 5 bases and J by 6 bases, with 26 bases between them. Germline CDR1 reads SGHTA; CDR2 reads FQGTGA. The CDR3 runs 18 residues. CDR3 residues: CASSPIRRGQGLINEQFF. The DNA of the CDR3 is TGTGCCAGCAGCCCCATCCGTCGGGGGCAGGGGCTTATCAATGAGCAGTTCTTC.

J is TRBJ2-6 and V is TRBV11-2, with TRBD2 matching 7 bases. The V segment lost 5 bases and the J segment 0 bases; nucleotides outside the gene matches: 1. This CDR3 comprises 15 residues. Per the germline V gene, CDR1 is SGHAT and CDR2 is FQNNGV. The CDR3 sequence is CASSREVSGANVLTF. DNA for the CDR3: TGTGCCAGCAGCCGGGAGGTCTCTGGGGCCAACGTCCTGACTTTC.

This chain connects TRBV7-9 to TRBJ2-5; 12 nucleotides agree with TRBD2. The CDR3 extends over 15 amino acids. From germline, CDR1 is SEHNR and CDR2 FQNEAQ (reference sequence). V lost 5 bases to trimming and J lost 5 bases; unmatched junction nucleotides: 6. The CDR3 is CASSGLAGGKETQYF. CDR3 DNA: TGTGCCAGCAGCGGTCTAGCGGGAGGGAAGGAGACCCAGTACTTC.

This clone has just a few counts. This chain joins TRBV30 and TRBJ1-1; D remains ambiguous. CDR3 length: 11 residues. Germline assignment: CDR1 GTSNPN and CDR2 SVGIG (reference sequence). Trimming stripped 2 bases from V and 14 bases from J, with 15 bases between. The CDR3 spells CAWSRTAGWFF. The CDR3 region has the DNA TGTGCCTGGAGTCGGACGGCCGGGTGGTTCTTT.

Worth noting for this clone: One end of the junction varies from germline; a read error may be responsible. V usage is TRBV29-1 and J usage is TRBJ2-5; D gene ambiguous. CDR3 length equals 12 residues. Germline-derived CDR1 and CDR2 are SQVTM and ANQGSEA. The CDR3 reads CSAEPDQETQYF. CDR3 in DNA: TGCAGCGCTGAACCCGATCAAGAGACCCAGTACTTC.

This clone was seen a few times. The chain recombines TRBV29-1 with TRBJ2-3; D may match TRBD1 or TRBD2 (5 bases each). CDR1 is SQVTM, CDR2 ANQGSEA, per germline. V gave up 6 bases and J gave up 0 bases, with 22 bases separating them. This CDR3 contains 17 residues. The CDR3 sequence: CSVAGTVTDFSTDTQYF. Written as DNA, the CDR3 is TGCAGCGTAGCCGGGACCGTAACAGATTTTAGCACAGATACGCAGTATTTT.

J is TRBJ2-7 and V is TRBV9, with 11 nucleotides matching TRBD1. CDR1 and CDR2 from the germline V gene are SGDLS and YYNGEE. This CDR3 has 17 residues. V was clipped by 1 base and J by 0 bases; unmatched bases: 6. The CDR3 reads CASSVRGDRGISYEQYF. CDR3 in DNA: TGTGCCAGCAGCGTACGAGGGGACAGGGGGATCTCCTACGAGCAGTACTTC.

In its sample, this clone was seen a few times. This chain links TRBV7-2 with TRBJ2-5; maybe TRBD1 (5 bases). V lost 3 bases and J lost 7, with 15 bases in between. Per germline, CDR1 SGHTA and CDR2 FQGNSA. The length of the CDR3 is 14 residues. The CDR3 DNA reads TGTGCCAGCAGCTTTGGCGGCAATCAGGGGACCCAGTACTTC. It translates to CASSFGGNQGTQYF. The entire variable domain, with the rest obtained from reference TRBV7-2 and TRBJ2-5, is as follows: GAGVSQSPSNKVTEKGKDVELRCDPISGHTALYWYRQSLGQGLEFLIYFQGNSAPDKSGLPSDRFSAERTGGSVSTLTIQRTQQEDSAVYLCASSFGGNQGTQYFGPGTRLLVL.

The rearrangement uses TRBV5-1 and TRBJ2-7; D unclear. CDR1 and CDR2 (germline): SGHRS, YFSETQ. The V and J ends lost 4 bases and 1 base respectively, with 18 bases between them. The CDR3 extends over 16 amino acids. DNA for the CDR3: TGCGCCAGCAGCCACCCCTCACGGAGCAGTTCCTACGAGCAGTACTTC. Translated, it gives CASSHPSRSSSYEQYF.

V is TRBV5-1 and J is TRBJ2-2; D is ambiguous. Germline CDR1 and CDR2: SGHRS and YFSETQ. Trimming shortened V by 4 bases and J by 8 bases, and 21 bases separated the two germline ends. CDR3 size: 16 residues. The CDR3 here is CASSPRAPITSGELFF. In nucleotides, the CDR3 is TGCGCCAGCAGCCCCCGCGCCCCGATCACCTCGGGGGAGCTGTTTTTT. Full variable domain (outside the CDR3, taken from reference TRBV5-1 and TRBJ2-2): KAGVTQTPRYLIKTRGQQVTLSCSPISGHRSVSWYQQTPGQGLQFLFEYFSETQRNKGNFPGRFSGRQFSNSRSEMNVSTLELGDSALYLCASSPRAPITSGELFFGEGSRLTVL.

On this clone itself: This CDR3 fails to terminate in the conserved phenylalanine or tryptophan, so it likely reflects a read error. This chain links TRBV30 with TRBJ1-2; 9 nucleotides align to TRBD1. The trim removed 7 bases at V and 8 bases at J, leaving 5 bases unmatched. The CDR3 is 11 residues long. In germline, CDR1 is GTSNPN, CDR2 SVGIG (reference sequence). CDR3 nucleotides: TGTGCCTTACAGGGGGCGCAAGGCTACACCCTC. Protein product: CALQGAQGYTL.

This sequence joins TRBV7-6 and TRBJ2-5; D is ambiguous. CDR1 is SGHVS, CDR2 FNYEAQ, per germline. The CDR3 length is 11 residues. Trimming shortened V by 5 bases and J by 7 bases, and 8 bases separated the two germline ends. The CDR3 here is CASSPSGTQYF. CDR3 nucleotides: TGTGCCAGCAGCCCTTCTGGGACCCAGTACTTC.

V usage is TRBV9 and J usage is TRBJ2-3; possible D gene TRBD1, 5 bases. Trimming removed 3 bases from V and 0 bases from J, with 8 bases in between. Germline-derived CDR1 and CDR2 are SGDLS and YYNGEE. The CDR3 is made up of 14 amino acids. CDR3 amino acids: CASSAQVSTDTQYF. The CDR3 nucleotides read TGTGCCAGCAGCGCACAGGTCAGCACAGATACGCAGTATTTT. The full variable domain, rest sourced from reference TRBV9 and TRBJ2-3, is DSGVTQTPKHLITATGQRVTLRCSPRSGDLSVYWYQQSLDQGLQFLIQYYNGEERAKGNILERFSAQQFPDLHSELNLSSLELGDSALYFCASSAQVSTDTQYFGPGTRLTVL.

This clone was counted between two and nine times. This chain links TRBV27 with TRBJ2-5, with D possibly being TRBD1 (5 bases). The CDR3 spans 16 residues. V gave up 5 bases and J gave up 1 base, with 17 bases separating them. The V gene's germline CDR1 is MNHEY and CDR2 SMNVEV (reference sequence). The CDR3 loop is CASSQPTQGPQETQYF. CDR3 sequence (DNA): TGTGCCAGCAGTCAACCTACTCAGGGCCCCCAAGAGACCCAGTACTTC.

The chain links TRBV29-1 to TRBJ2-5; TRBD2 aligns across 10 bases. V gave up 3 bases and J gave up 9 bases; unmatched junction bases: 10. The CDR3 has 14 residues. The germline V gene encodes CDR1 SQVTM and CDR2 ANQGSEA. The DNA for the CDR3 is TGCAGCGTTGAGAGGACTAGCGGCTTGGGGGCCCAGTACTTC. It encodes CSVERTSGLGAQYF.

The CDR3 reads CASRYRLEQFF. CDR3 in DNA: TGCGCCAGCAGATATCGGCTTGAGCAGTTCTTC. The chain is built from TRBV5-1 and TRBJ2-1; D uncertain. This CDR3 is 11 amino acids long. Germline CDR1 is SGHRS and CDR2 is YFSETQ. Trimming took 5 bases from V and 9 from J, leaving 9 bases between them.